The sequence of this T cell receptor beta chain was determined in a study of OX40 agonist ivuxolimab in advanced cancers. Measured with immunoSEQ multiplex PCR; TCRdb has only the in-frame clones, and not every one. The data show some 20,000 clones, with roughly 88% seen just once and roughly 36% held by the top ten. The germline V gene encodes CDR1 SGDLS and CDR2 YYNGEE. With V trimmed by 3 bases and J by 0 bases, 5 bases remained unmatched. The CDR3 is made up of 16 amino acids. The chain joins TRBV9 to TRBJ2-3; 9 bases match TRBD1. The sample consisted of CD4+ or CD8+ T cells sorted from blood, taken in a trial of the OX40 agonist ivuxolimab. This sequence was found in an adult with an advanced solid tumor such as melanoma, head and neck, liver or kidney cancer. This chain's CDR3 is CASSETQGASTDTQYF. The DNA for the CDR3 is TGTGCCAGCAGCGAAACACAGGGGGCGAGCACAGATACGCAGTATTTT. The entire variable domain, with the rest obtained from reference TRBV9 and TRBJ2-3, is as follows: DSGVTQTPKHLITATGQRVTLRCSPRSGDLSVYWYQQSLDQGLQFLIQYYNGEERAKGNILERFSAQQFPDLHSELNLSSLELGDSALYFCASSETQGASTDTQYFGPGTRLTVL.